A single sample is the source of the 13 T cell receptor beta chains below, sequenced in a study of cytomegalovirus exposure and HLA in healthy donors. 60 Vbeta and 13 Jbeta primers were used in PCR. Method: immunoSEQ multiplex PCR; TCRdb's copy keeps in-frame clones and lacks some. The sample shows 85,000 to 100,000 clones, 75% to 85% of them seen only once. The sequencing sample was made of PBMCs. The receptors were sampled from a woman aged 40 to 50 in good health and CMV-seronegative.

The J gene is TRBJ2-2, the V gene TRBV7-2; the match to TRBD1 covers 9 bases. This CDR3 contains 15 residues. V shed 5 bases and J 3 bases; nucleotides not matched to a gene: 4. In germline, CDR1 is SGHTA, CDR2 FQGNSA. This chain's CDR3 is CASSRGQGDTGELFF. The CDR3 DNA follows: TGTGCCAGCAGCCGGGGACAGGGTGACACCGGGGAGCTGTTTTTT. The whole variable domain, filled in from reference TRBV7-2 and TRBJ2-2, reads GAGVSQSPSNKVTEKGKDVELRCDPISGHTALYWYRQSLGQGLEFLIYFQGNSAPDKSGLPSDRFSAERTGGSVSTLTIQRTQQEDSAVYLCASSRGQGDTGELFFGEGSRLTVL.

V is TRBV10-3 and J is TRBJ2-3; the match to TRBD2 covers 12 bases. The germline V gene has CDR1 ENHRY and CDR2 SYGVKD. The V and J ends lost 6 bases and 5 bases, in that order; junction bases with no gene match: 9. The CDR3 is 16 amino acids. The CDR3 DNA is TGTGCCATCAGGGGGCCTAGCGGGGGGGCCGGAGATACGCAGTATTTT. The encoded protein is CAIRGPSGGAGDTQYF.

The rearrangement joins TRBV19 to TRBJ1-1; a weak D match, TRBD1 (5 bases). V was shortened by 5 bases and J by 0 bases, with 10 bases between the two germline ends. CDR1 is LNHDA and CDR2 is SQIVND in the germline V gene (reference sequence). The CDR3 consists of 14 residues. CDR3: CASSFQGLNTEAFF. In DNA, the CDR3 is TGTGCCAGTAGTTTCCAGGGTTTGAACACTGAAGCTTTCTTT.

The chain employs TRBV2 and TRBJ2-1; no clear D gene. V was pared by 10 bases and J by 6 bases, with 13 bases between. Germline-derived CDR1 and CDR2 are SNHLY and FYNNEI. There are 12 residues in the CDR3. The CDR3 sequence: CATNGDFNEQFF. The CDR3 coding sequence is TGTGCCACCAACGGAGATTTCAATGAGCAGTTCTTC.

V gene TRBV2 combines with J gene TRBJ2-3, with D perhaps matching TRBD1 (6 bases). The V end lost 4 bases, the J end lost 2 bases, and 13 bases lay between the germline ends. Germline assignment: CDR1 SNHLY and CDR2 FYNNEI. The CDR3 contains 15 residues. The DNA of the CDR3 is TGTGCCAGCAGTGCAAGGGGGACGATCACAGATACGCAGTATTTT. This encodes CASSARGTITDTQYF. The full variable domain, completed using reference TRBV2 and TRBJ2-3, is EPEVTQTPSHQVTQMGQEVILRCVPISNHLYFYWYRQILGQKVEFLVSFYNNEISEKSEIFDDQFSVERPDGSNFTLKIRSTKLEDSAMYFCASSARGTITDTQYFGPGTRLTVL.

This CDR3 is CASSLVVAGLNTGELFF. CDR3 DNA: TGTGCCAGCAGCTTAGTTGTAGCGGGGCTGAACACCGGGGAGCTGTTTTTT. The chain carries TRBV7-7 and TRBJ2-2, with 8 nucleotides matching TRBD2. Unmatched junction bases numbered 5, after V lost 1 base and J lost 1 base. CDR3 size: 17 residues. The germline gives CDR1 SSHAT, CDR2 FNYEAQ (reference sequence).

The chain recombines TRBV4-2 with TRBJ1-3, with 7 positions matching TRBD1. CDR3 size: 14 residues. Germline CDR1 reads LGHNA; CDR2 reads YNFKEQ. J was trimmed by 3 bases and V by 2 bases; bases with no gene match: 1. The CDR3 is CASSQQGGGNTIYF. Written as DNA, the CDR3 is TGTGCCAGCAGCCAACAGGGGGGTGGAAACACCATATATTTT.

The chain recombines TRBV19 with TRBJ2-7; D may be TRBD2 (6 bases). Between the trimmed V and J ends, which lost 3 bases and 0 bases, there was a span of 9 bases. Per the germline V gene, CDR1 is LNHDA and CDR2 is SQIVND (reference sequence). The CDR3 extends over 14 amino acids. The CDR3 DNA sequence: TGTGCCAGTAGTATCGCGGGACTCTCCTACGAGCAGTACTTC. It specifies CASSIAGLSYEQYF.

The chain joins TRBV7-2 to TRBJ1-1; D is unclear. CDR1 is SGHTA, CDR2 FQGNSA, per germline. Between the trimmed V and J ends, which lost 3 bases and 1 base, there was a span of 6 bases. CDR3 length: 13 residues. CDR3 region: CASSLAGNTEAFF. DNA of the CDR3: TGTGCCAGCAGCTTGGCAGGGAACACTGAAGCTTTCTTT. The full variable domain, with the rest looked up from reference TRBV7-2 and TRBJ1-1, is GAGVSQSPSNKVTEKGKDVELRCDPISGHTALYWYRQSLGQGLEFLIYFQGNSAPDKSGLPSDRFSAERTGGSVSTLTIQRTQQEDSAVYLCASSLAGNTEAFFGQGTRLTVV.

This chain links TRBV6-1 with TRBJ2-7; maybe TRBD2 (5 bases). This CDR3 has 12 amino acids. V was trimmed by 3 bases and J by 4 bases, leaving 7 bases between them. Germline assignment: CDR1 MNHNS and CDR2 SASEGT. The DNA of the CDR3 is TGTGCCAGCAGTGATCGGGGATACGAGCAGTACTTC. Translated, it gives CASSDRGYEQYF.

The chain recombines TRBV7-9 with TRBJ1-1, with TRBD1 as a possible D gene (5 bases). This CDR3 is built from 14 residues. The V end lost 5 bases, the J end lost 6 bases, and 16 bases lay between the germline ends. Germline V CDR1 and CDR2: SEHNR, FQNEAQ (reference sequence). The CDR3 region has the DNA TGTGCCAGCAGCCTAGAGGCGGGGACTGCTGAAGCTTTCTTT. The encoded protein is CASSLEAGTAEAFF.

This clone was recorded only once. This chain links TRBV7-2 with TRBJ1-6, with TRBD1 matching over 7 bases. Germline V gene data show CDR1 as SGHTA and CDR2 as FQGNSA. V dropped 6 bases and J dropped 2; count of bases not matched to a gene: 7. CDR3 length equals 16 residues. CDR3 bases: TGTGCCAGCAGGCCTGGACAGGCTCCCTATAATTCACCCCTCCACTTT. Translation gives CASRPGQAPYNSPLHF.

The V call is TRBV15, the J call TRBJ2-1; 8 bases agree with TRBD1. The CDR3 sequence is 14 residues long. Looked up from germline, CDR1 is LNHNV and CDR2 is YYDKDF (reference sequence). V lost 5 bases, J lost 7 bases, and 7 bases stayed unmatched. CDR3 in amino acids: CATSRQGAANEQFF. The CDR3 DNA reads TGTGCCACCAGCCGTCAGGGGGCGGCGAATGAGCAGTTCTTC.